Listed here are 5 T cell receptor beta chains from one sample, sequenced in a study of shared clonotypes between healthy human individuals. Only in-frame clones appear in the TCRdb table, and some are missing; sequencing was by immunoSEQ multiplex PCR. Counted here are over a million clones, roughly 96% occurring once; the ten biggest clones make up 1% to 1.5%. The sequenced sample was naive CD4+ T cells sorted from blood. The subset is: CD45RA+ positively selected. These receptors originate from a man in his thirties or forties in good health.

A word on this clone: Other DNA sequences of this sample code for an identical CDR3. The rearrangement links TRBV29-1 to TRBJ2-5, with D unclear. This CDR3 has 12 residues. The V gene lost 2 bases and the J gene lost 4 bases, with 8 bases spanning the gap. Germline assignment: CDR1 SQVTM and CDR2 ANQGSEA. CDR3 protein: CSVESGGETQYF. CDR3 bases: TGCAGCGTTGAATCGGGTGGAGAGACCCAGTACTTC.

CDR3 sequence reads: CASSLVAGSGELFF. In nucleotides, the CDR3 is TGCGCCAGCAGCTTGGTAGCGGGGTCCGGGGAGCTGTTTTTT. The chain uses TRBV5-1 and TRBJ2-2, with 8 bases fitting TRBD2. The germline gives CDR1 SGHRS, CDR2 YFSETQ. The CDR3 is 14 amino acids. V dropped 0 bases and J dropped 6; count of bases not matched to a gene: 1.

The chain employs TRBV20-1 and TRBJ1-2, with D perhaps matching TRBD1 (5 bases). Germline loops: CDR1 DFQATT, CDR2 SNEGSKA (reference sequence). V was shortened by 7 bases and J by 2 bases, with 8 bases between the two germline ends. The CDR3 loop spans 11 amino acids. The CDR3 DNA follows: TGCAGTGGGTGGGGGAACTATGGCTACACCTTC. Encoded protein: CSGWGNYGYTF.

The chain couples TRBV10-3 to TRBJ1-2; D may be TRBD1 (6 bases). V was cut by 11 bases and J by 2 bases, with 21 bases left in between. The length of the CDR3 is 15 residues. Germline V gene sequence: CDR1 ENHRY, CDR2 SYGVKD. CDR3 in amino acids: CAAGGTRGKNYGYTF. CDR3 nucleotides: TGTGCCGCCGGGGGCACGCGGGGGAAAAACTATGGCTACACCTTC.

This chain links TRBV28 with TRBJ2-6; no clear D. Germline V CDR1 and CDR2: MDHEN, SYDVKM. This CDR3 comprises 18 residues. Trimming left V 5 bases short and J 5 bases short, with 22 bases between. Here the CDR3 DNA reads TGTGCCAGCAGTACGCGCTTCTTGACACAAAGTCGGGCCAACGTCCTGACTTTC. As protein: CASSTRFLTQSRANVLTF.